Below, 21 T cell receptor beta chains from the same sample are listed, as sequenced in a study of CD4+ T cells in melanoma. Measured with immunoSEQ multiplex PCR; TCRdb has only the in-frame clones, and not every one. The profile covers some 150,000 clones, with about nine tenths appearing a single time and over 1.5% taken by the ten largest. The source of these receptors is a human donor with melanoma.

The rearrangement joins TRBV4-1 to TRBJ1-4, with D tentatively TRBD1 (5 bases). V was trimmed by 3 bases and J by 7 bases, leaving 15 bases between them. This CDR3 spans 15 amino acids. Germline loops: CDR1 MGHRA, CDR2 YSYEKL. CDR3 protein: CASSQSGGRSEKLFF. As DNA, the CDR3 is TGCGCCAGCAGCCAGAGTGGGGGACGGTCTGAAAAACTGTTTTTT.

The chain employs TRBV27 and TRBJ2-1; 15 bases map to TRBD2. The CDR3 covers 17 residues. After removal of 6 bases from V and 8 bases from J, the junction contained 11 bases not matched to a gene. Germline CDR1 and CDR2: MNHEY and SMNVEV (reference sequence). This chain's CDR3 is CASSLPGLAGGPHEQFF. The CDR3, as DNA: TGTGCCAGCAGCCTTCCCGGACTAGCGGGGGGGCCCCATGAGCAGTTCTTC.

V and J are TRBV19 and TRBJ2-7, with 7 nucleotides matching TRBD1. CDR3 length equals 15 residues. The junction had 12 bases not matched to a gene; V was cut back by 5 bases and J by 5 bases. Per germline, CDR1 LNHDA and CDR2 SQIVND (reference sequence). Here the CDR3 reads CASSPTGIGFHEQYF. DNA for the CDR3: TGTGCCAGTAGTCCGACAGGGATCGGCTTCCACGAGCAGTACTTC.

This chain joins TRBV10-3 and TRBJ1-1, with D possibly TRBD1 on 5 matching bases. Germline loops: CDR1 ENHRY, CDR2 SYGVKD. This CDR3 has 11 residues. Trimming pared 9 bases from V and 1 base from J, leaving 6 bases between. CDR3 DNA sequence: TGTGCCATTAGGGGGAACACTGAAGCTTTCTTT. Its translation is CAIRGNTEAFF.

The CDR3 is CASSFRPGQRNTEAFF. DNA for the CDR3: TGTGCCAGCAGCTTTCGCCCGGGACAGCGGAACACTGAAGCTTTCTTT. The chain links TRBV5-5 to TRBJ1-1, with 7 bases matching TRBD1. This CDR3 region has 16 residues. Germline CDR1 is SGHKS and CDR2 is YYEKEE (reference sequence). J was trimmed by 1 base and V by 2 bases; bases with no gene match: 8.

The chain carries TRBV6-6 and TRBJ2-7; 9 bases match TRBD1. This CDR3 contains 15 residues. V lost 6 bases to trimming and J lost 4 bases; unmatched junction nucleotides: 10. From germline, CDR1 is MNHNY and CDR2 SVGAGI (reference sequence). The CDR3 loop is CASSHLGQGLYEQYF. As DNA, the CDR3 is TGTGCCAGCAGCCACTTAGGACAGGGGTTGTACGAGCAGTACTTC.

This sequence joins TRBV7-9 and TRBJ2-7; D may be TRBD1 (6 bases). The CDR3 is made up of 13 amino acids. The V and J ends lost 4 bases and 1 base respectively, with 8 bases between them. From germline, CDR1 is SEHNR and CDR2 FQNEAQ (reference sequence). The CDR3 nucleotides are TGTGCCAGCAGCTGGACAGTTTCCTACGAGCAGTACTTC. Protein product: CASSWTVSYEQYF.

Points on this clone: This sample includes further DNA sequences coding for the same CDR3. V gene TRBV27 combines with J gene TRBJ2-2, with 7 positions matching TRBD1. The CDR3 totals 15 residues. Unmatched junction bases numbered 2, after V lost 2 bases and J lost 2 bases. CDR1 is MNHEY and CDR2 is SMNVEV in the germline V gene (reference sequence). The CDR3 DNA is TGTGCCAGCAGTTTAGGACAGGTTAACACCGGGGAGCTGTTTTTT. It translates to CASSLGQVNTGELFF.

The chain employs TRBV5-1 and TRBJ1-1; D gene uncertain. Germline CDR1 SGHRS, CDR2 YFSETQ. Trimming left V 0 bases short and J 1 base short, with 10 bases between. This CDR3 contains 15 residues. The CDR3 is CASSLGNTQNTEAFF. In DNA, the CDR3 is TGCGCCAGCAGCTTGGGCAACACACAGAACACTGAAGCTTTCTTT.

The chain employs TRBV6-5 and TRBJ2-2; TRBD1 might be the D (5 bases). The CDR3 extends over 14 amino acids. Germline V gives CDR1 MNHEY, CDR2 SVGAGI. The V end lost 1 base, the J end lost 4 bases, and 7 bases lay between the germline ends. CDR3 in DNA: TGTGCCAGCAGTTACTTGGACACCACCGGGGAGCTGTTTTTT. This sequence encodes CASSYLDTTGELFF.

The rearrangement links TRBV21-1 to TRBJ1-3. TRBV21-1 is given as a pseudogene. The CDR3 covers 17 residues. This CDR3 reads CASSKEREEVSGNTIYF. CDR3 bases: TGTGCCAGCAGCAAAGAGAGGGAGGAGGTCTCTGGAAACACCATATATTTT.

With regard to this clone: A read error may account for a junction end that differs from germline. This chain connects TRBV5-1 to TRBJ2-6, with 8 bases identical to TRBD2. Per germline, CDR1 SGHRS and CDR2 YFSETQ. CDR3 length: 18 amino acids. The CDR3 DNA reads TGCGCCAGCTCCCCGGGGGGGAGCCTTTCCTCTGGGGCCAACGTCCTGATTTTC. This sequence encodes CASSPGGSLSSGANVLIF.

The chain has TRBV25-1 and TRBJ2-1, with 11 positions matching TRBD1. The CDR3 spans 15 residues. Germline V CDR1 and CDR2: MGHDK, SYGVNS. V lost 9 bases to trimming and J lost 9 bases; unmatched junction nucleotides: 13. The CDR3 here is CASAKGTGGRGEQFF. Written as DNA, the CDR3 is TGTGCCAGTGCAAAGGGGACAGGGGGGCGGGGTGAGCAGTTCTTC.

The gene calls are TRBV29-1 and TRBJ1-2, with 7 bases matching TRBD1. The germline V gene encodes CDR1 SQVTM and CDR2 ANQGSEA. Trimming took 7 bases from V and 2 from J; bases not matched to a gene: 10. CDR3 length equals 14 residues. The CDR3 sequence is CSAHGDSRNYGYTF. In nucleotides, the CDR3 is TGCAGCGCTCACGGGGACAGCCGAAACTATGGCTACACCTTC.

The genes are TRBV19 and TRBJ1-4; TRBD1 might be the D (5 bases). This CDR3 is 15 amino acids long. The germline V gene encodes CDR1 LNHDA and CDR2 SQIVND (reference sequence). The V end was cut by 2 bases, the J end by 3 bases, with 10 bases between. This CDR3 is CASSIPQGANEKLFF. CDR3 DNA: TGTGCCAGTAGTATACCGCAGGGTGCTAATGAAAAACTGTTTTTT.

This clone was observed a single time. The chain carries TRBV30 and TRBJ1-2; D gene unclear. This CDR3 is built from 11 residues. Germline V gene sequence: CDR1 GTSNPN, CDR2 SVGIG (reference sequence). Deletions cut 2 bases from V and 5 bases from J, with 6 bases between. CDR3 sequence (DNA): TGTGCCTGGAGTCCGTTATATGGCTACACCTTC. It is translated as CAWSPLYGYTF.

The chain has TRBV5-1 and TRBJ1-2; TRBD1 aligns across 9 bases. Unmatched junction bases numbered 6, after V lost 3 bases and J lost 6 bases. Germline V gene data show CDR1 as SGHRS and CDR2 as YFSETQ. The CDR3 spans 14 residues. CDR3 DNA: TGCGCCAGCAGCTACCGGACAGGGGAGGATGGCTACACCTTC. Its protein product is CASSYRTGEDGYTF.

This rearrangement joins TRBV30 to TRBJ1-2; unclear D gene. The length of the CDR3 is 11 residues. Trimming shortened V by 5 bases and J by 5 bases, and 9 bases separated the two germline ends. Germline V gene lookup returns CDR1 GTSNPN and CDR2 SVGIG (reference sequence). CDR3 in DNA: TGTGCCTGGGAAAAACAGTATGGCTACACCTTC. Translating it yields CAWEKQYGYTF.

The chain couples TRBV19 to TRBJ2-4, with TRBD1 identical over 8 bases. Germline lookup yields CDR1 LNHDA and CDR2 SQIVND (reference sequence). Trimming at V came to 3 bases and at J to 0 bases, leaving 10 bases not matched to a gene. The CDR3 is 18 residues long. CDR3 in amino acids: CASSIDGTGHLAKNIQYF. The CDR3 DNA is TGTGCCAGTAGTATTGACGGGACAGGCCATCTAGCCAAAAACATTCAGTACTTC.

The rearrangement joins TRBV7-8 to TRBJ1-2; D unclear. The V and J ends lost 7 bases and 4 bases respectively, with 13 bases between them. The CDR3 spans 13 residues. Germline-derived CDR1 and CDR2 are SGHVS and FQNEAQ. CDR3 residues: CASNAGSAYGYTF. In DNA form, the CDR3 reads TGTGCCAGCAACGCCGGTTCGGCCTATGGCTACACCTTC.

The chain has TRBV4-2 and TRBJ2-5; TRBD2 matches at 8 bases. Trimming at V came to 0 bases and at J to 1 base, leaving 1 base not matched to a gene. The germline V gene encodes CDR1 LGHNA and CDR2 YNFKEQ. The CDR3 totals 15 residues. CDR3 nucleotide sequence: TGTGCCAGCAGCCAAGATCGGGGGGGCCAAGAGACCCAGTACTTC. Its protein product is CASSQDRGGQETQYF.